Listed here is a single T cell receptor beta chain. This sample was taken from a study of blood T cell repertoires in COVID-19. Profiling relied on immunoSEQ multiplex PCR, and the TCRdb table lists in-frame clones only, not all of them. This sample has about 200,000 clones, with 87% found just once. The CDR3 is 15 residues long. The V segment lost 3 bases and the J segment 0 bases; nucleotides outside the gene matches: 5. The V gene's germline CDR1 is DFQATT and CDR2 SNEGSKA (reference sequence). The clonotype originates from a man aged 60 to 75 who had recovered from COVID-19. The source material was peripheral blood. The V call is TRBV20-1, the J call TRBJ2-3; 8 positions agree with TRBD1. This CDR3 reads CSASTGTGSTDTQYF. The CDR3 DNA follows: TGCAGTGCTAGTACGGGGACAGGTAGCACAGATACGCAGTATTTT.